The entry below gives a single T cell receptor beta chain sequence along with its context. Under the authors' procedure: Estimated nucleated cell counts came from reference gene primer amplification. Sequenced by immunoSEQ multiplex PCR; TCRdb stores in-frame clones only, minus some. That table supplies the V and J calls and clone size; D and trimming were determined from the DNA. The table lists fewer than 250,000 clones, around 84% of them singletons, with more than 2.5% in the top ten. This sample stems from a study of blood T cell repertoires in COVID-19. At the level of the study: The United States, Italy and Spain supplied acute and convalescent COVID-19 samples. PBMCs, B-cell-depleted T cells, or T cells were the source of the cDNA or gDNA that made up the material.

Material: peripheral blood. This TCR was recovered from a man aged 60 to 69 with acute or convalescent COVID-19.

The CDR3 region has the DNA TGTGCCAGCAGCGTAGTCCGGGCAGGGGACAATGAGCAGTTCTTC. Encoded protein: CASSVVRAGDNEQFF. The V and J genes are TRBV9 and TRBJ2-1; weak D call: TRBD1 (6 bases). The V gene's germline CDR1 is SGDLS and CDR2 YYNGEE. The CDR3 spans 15 residues. Trimming took off 0 bases at V and 5 bases at J, with 12 bases between the two ends.